The present T cell receptor beta chain was sequenced within a study of T cell changes during pregnancy in multiple sclerosis. The V end lost 1 base, the J end lost 3 bases, and 10 bases lay between the germline ends. This CDR3 is 14 amino acids long. Germline CDR1 reads SEHNR; CDR2 reads FQNEAQ (reference sequence). TCRdb's table, derived via immunoSEQ multiplex PCR, lists solely in-frame clones and lacks some. Counted here are around 39,000 clones, approximately 90% occurring once; the ten biggest clones make up under 4.5%. The input for sequencing was CD8+ T cells from peripheral blood mononuclear cells, taken in the first trimester of pregnancy. The chain recombines TRBV7-9 with TRBJ2-7; D possibly corresponds to TRBD2 (5 bases). The source is a female donor with multiple sclerosis, enrolled in a pregnancy study. The CDR3 loop reads CASSLGWRYYEQYF. In DNA form, the CDR3 reads TGTGCCAGCAGCTTAGGGTGGAGGTACTACGAGCAGTACTTC.